Below are 5 T cell receptor beta chains sequenced from a single sample in a study of T cell changes during pregnancy in multiple sclerosis. Clones were sequenced by immunoSEQ multiplex PCR, and TCRdb holds only the in-frame ones, with some missing. The sample has 55,000 to 75,000 clones; around 91% are singletons. The sequenced sample was peripheral blood, obtained in the third trimester of pregnancy. These receptors were obtained from a female donor in good health, enrolled as a control in a pregnancy study.

The rearrangement joins TRBV7-8 to TRBJ2-7; 10 bases fit TRBD1. The J segment lost 6 bases and the V segment lost 5 bases, leaving 4 bases of the junction unmatched. CDR1 SGHVS and CDR2 FQNEAQ come from the germline V gene. This CDR3 is built from 13 residues. CDR3 region: CASSPGQGFEQYF. The CDR3 bases are TGTGCCAGCAGCCCGGGACAGGGGTTCGAGCAGTACTTC.

V gene TRBV11-3 combines with J gene TRBJ2-6, with D hard to call. Germline V gene sequence: CDR1 SGHNT, CDR2 YENEEA. The V gene lost 7 bases and the J gene lost 4 bases, with 8 bases spanning the gap. CDR3 size: 13 residues. The CDR3, as DNA: TGTGCCAGCAAAGAGAGGGGGGCCAACGTCCTGACTTTC. This sequence encodes CASKERGANVLTF.

The chain recombines TRBV4-1 with TRBJ2-2, with a tentative D call TRBD2 (6 bases). V was clipped by 4 bases and J by 0 bases, with 15 bases between them. Germline values: CDR1 MGHRA, CDR2 YSYEKL. The CDR3 runs to 17 residues. This CDR3 reads CASSPPTRGSNTGELFF. The CDR3 DNA sequence: TGCGCCAGCAGCCCCCCCACGCGGGGATCGAACACCGGGGAGCTGTTTTTT.

The chain links TRBV5-1 to TRBJ2-2, with TRBD2 matching 10 bases. CDR3 length equals 16 residues. The junction had 3 bases not matched to a gene; V was cut back by 4 bases and J by 0 bases. Germline V gene lookup returns CDR1 SGHRS and CDR2 YFSETQ. DNA of the CDR3: TGCGCCAGCAGCCCTAGCGGGGGAGCGAACACCGGGGAGCTGTTTTTT. It is translated as CASSPSGGANTGELFF.

This clone has just one count. This chain connects TRBV7-9 to TRBJ1-2; D is possibly TRBD1 (6 bases). The CDR3 has 15 amino acids. Deletions cut 0 bases from V and 0 bases from J, with 8 bases between. The germline CDR1 and CDR2 sequences are SEHNR and FQNEAQ (reference sequence). The CDR3 nucleotides read TGTGCCAGCAGCTTAGCGGGGACAACTAACTATGGCTACACCTTC. It translates to CASSLAGTTNYGYTF.